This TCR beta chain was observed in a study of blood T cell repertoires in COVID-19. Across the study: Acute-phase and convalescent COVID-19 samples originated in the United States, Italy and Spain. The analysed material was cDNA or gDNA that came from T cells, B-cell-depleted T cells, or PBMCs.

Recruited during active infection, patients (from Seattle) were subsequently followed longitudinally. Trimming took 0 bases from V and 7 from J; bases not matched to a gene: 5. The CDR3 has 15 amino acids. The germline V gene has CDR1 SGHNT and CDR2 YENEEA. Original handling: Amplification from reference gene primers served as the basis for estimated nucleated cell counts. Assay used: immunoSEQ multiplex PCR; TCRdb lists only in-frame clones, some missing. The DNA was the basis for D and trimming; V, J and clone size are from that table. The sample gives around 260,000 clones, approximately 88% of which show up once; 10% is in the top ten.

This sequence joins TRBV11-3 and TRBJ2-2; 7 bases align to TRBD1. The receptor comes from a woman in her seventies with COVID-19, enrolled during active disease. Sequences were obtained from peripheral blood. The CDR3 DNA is TGTGCCAGCAGCTTAGACGACAGGGCGTTCGGGGAGCTGTTTTTT. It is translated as CASSLDDRAFGELFF. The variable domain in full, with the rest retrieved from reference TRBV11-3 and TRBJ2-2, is EAGVVQSPRYKIIEKKQPVAFWCNPISGHNTLYWYLQNLGQGPELLIRYENEEAVDDSQLPKDRFSAERLKGVDSTLKIQPAELGDSAVYLCASSLDDRAFGELFFGEGSRLTVL.